This entry features one T cell receptor (beta chain) sequence. The antigen it binds to is not known. The input lacks base qualities; no much larger clone sits a single base away. These data originate in a study of cytomegalovirus exposure and HLA in healthy donors (dated by TCRdb to 2016 to 2017). About the study as a whole: An earlier analysis of 550 to 700 of the donors reported 250 to 350 Gb of sequence data and approximately 110 million unique TCR beta sequences from roughly 200 million T cells. An early release that covered about 640 HLA-typed donors contained about 300 gigabases of sequencing data and tens of millions of unique TCR sequences. Of the roughly 410 genotyped donors, less than 90% were placed in the genetic ancestry cluster associated with self-reported Caucasian donors. The study was designed to test whether signatures of past pathogen exposure could be identified by cataloging public T cell receptors. The study profiled the T cell repertoires of under 700 subjects by immunosequencing and related them to cytomegalovirus serostatus. A separate validation cohort of roughly 110 different subjects was used in addition to the approximately 640-subject first cohort. High-throughput TCR immunosequencing, statistical association of individual TCRs with disease status, and machine learning were combined to predict cytomegalovirus infection status. A later analysis re-examined previously published TCR beta repertoires from over 500 donors and added high-resolution HLA genotyping to investigate patterns of TCR occurrence. Rather than using new phenotypic data, the later analysis identified candidate immune exposures from TCR beta sequences and from how often those sequences occurred across donors. An earlier analysis of several hundred of the donors applied high-throughput TCR beta sequencing to assess whether each TCR beta V gene segment acted as functional or pseudogenic. Donor age, sex, ethnicity and CMV serostatus were compiled alongside the repertoire data. A later genetic analysis took genome-wide SNP genotypes for about 65% of the 666 donors and used that subset as a discovery cohort. Every discovery cohort repertoire had been produced on one sequencing platform. HLA typing covered class I and class II loci at four-digit resolution. Typing coverage differed by locus: A, B, C, DRB1 and DQB1 were typed in roughly 629-640 donors, DQA1 in about 550, DPA1 in around 600, and DPB1 in around 440. Four or five DR-DQ haplotypes were handled as single units for association and clustering, since linkage in the cohort was strong. Among 398 genotyped donors of the cohort, an average of approximately 250,000 unique TCR beta nucleotide sequences were sequenced per donor, roughly a sixth of them non-productive.

As encoded in the germline V gene, CDR1 is MNHEY while CDR2 is SVGAGI. V loses 0 bases, J loses 6 bases, and the germline ends lie 10 bases apart. From cysteine to phenylalanine, the CDR3 is 14 amino acids long. The DNA shown is the 42-base CDR3, in frame from base 1. Findings and caveats that apply to the study as a whole: In this cohort, only TCR beta chains were sequenced, and detectable features were limited by the absence of alpha or paired-chain data. In a later analysis, HLA-associated TCR beta chains were found to be more clonally expanded and to have lower generation probabilities than equally common non-associated chains. A cluster of highly shared sequence variants was judged likely to be a technical artifact of the sequencing pipeline. Because some donors lacked HLA typing at each locus, the association tests relied only on the typed subset. Linkage disequilibrium might explain the correlated functional status among segregating V segments, but an unknown experimental factor could not be ruled out. In both the original and validation cohorts, the classifier was reported to diagnose cytomegalovirus status with high specificity and sensitivity. According to a later genetic analysis, donors in an Asian-associated ancestry cluster had fewer N-insertions in productive TCRs than the approximately 690-donor mean. In an earlier analysis of roughly 500 of the donors, most TCR beta V segments appeared in productive rearrangements about 87% or about 30% of the time, broadly matching IMGT annotations. In a later analysis, several top co-occurrence clusters were reported to appear linked to parvovirus B19, influenza, CMV and Epstein-Barr virus. V-gene and J-gene trimming of TCR beta chains was associated with a missense DCLRE1C variant in a later genetic analysis, and the association was replicated in an independent cohort. Across donors, most TCR sequences were observed very rarely, whereas some public TCRs were present in many individuals. Because the 87-base-pair reads could not distinguish some IMGT-functional V segments, including TRBV6-2 and TRBV6-3, those segments were excluded. The authors suggested that the approach could potentially be generalized to other disease states and immunological phenotypes. Specific HLA alleles were associated with some 15,000 TCR beta sequences at a false discovery rate of 0.05 in a later analysis. In the study, approximately 150 TCR beta chains were listed as associated with cytomegalovirus. According to a later analysis, most CMV-associated TCR beta chains appeared to be HLA-restricted, and the HLA associations seemed to be driven largely by CMV exposure. In vitro tests confirmed that a few of the cytomegalovirus-associated TCR beta chains recognize cytomegalovirus antigens. Roughly uniform sequencing depth across donors was assumed in presence/absence analyses, although this assumption may not hold. Some 15 rarely observed V segments, including chromosome 9 orphons, were excluded from the earlier analysis of just under 600 of the donors because counts were too low. CMV serostatus was the only immune exposure information available for the cohort. According to a later analysis, TCR association rates differed among HLA loci, with DRB1 alleles showing the most associated TCRs and HLA-C alleles showing the fewest. Assigning TCR associations to individual alleles was difficult when HLA alleles, especially DR and DQ, strongly co-occurred. A further reported finding was that TCR beta sequences accurately predicted the HLA-A and HLA-B alleles for most subjects in the first cohort.

The cohort comprised some 680 healthy bone marrow donors. Cohort members were all nominally healthy when sampled, although unrecorded immune exposures were likely present. The donor was CMV seronegative and was included in the group of 352 seronegative cohort members. Each donor provided a peripheral blood sample, and peripheral blood mononuclear cells were used for TCR beta sequencing. The Qiagen DNeasy Blood Extraction Kit was used to extract genomic DNA from the blood cell samples. The library was produced with the immunoSEQ multiplex PCR assay. For the multiplex PCR, a mixture combining 60 forward primers for TCR Vbeta segments and 13 reverse primers for TCR Jbeta segments was used. The CDR3 region of rearranged TCR beta genes was amplified from genomic DNA with a multiplex PCR assay. Amplified TCR beta libraries were sequenced as 87-base-pair reads on the Illumina HiSeq System. Per the original workflow: A later analysis tallied roughly 76 million unique TCR beta chains across the roughly 610 repertoires, and around 10 million of those chains were shared by two or more donors. Raw reads were error-corrected and collapsed into unique sequences by a nearest-neighbor algorithm in which closely related sequences were merged to remove PCR and sequencing errors. To assign V, D and J gene segments, CDR3 sequences were aligned to IMGT reference sequences. For a sequence to be retained, at least a six-nucleotide match to both a V gene segment and a J gene segment was required. Rearrangements were called productive when the CDR3 lacked stop codons and stayed in frame with V and J; all others were non-productive. Following IMGT convention, CDR3 was defined as the stretch from the second conserved V-encoded cysteine up to the conserved J-encoded phenylalanine. In an earlier analysis of approximately 500 of the donors, sequences lacking an unambiguous match to a single V gene segment were excluded. In an earlier analysis of approximately 590 of the donors, V segments were called functional above 56.7% productive rearrangements and were called segregating when the between-donor standard deviation exceeded 5%. A statistical classification framework was built for diagnosing cytomegalovirus status from the catalog of TCR beta chain sequences. In a later analysis, TCR nucleotide sequences were compared against IMGT/GENE-DB human TR gene sequences so that V and J genes could be assigned. In a later analysis, CDR3 sequences and most-parsimonious VDJ recombination scenarios were assigned using the TCRdist pipeline. In a later analysis, each TCR beta chain was defined by its CDR3 amino acid sequence together with its V-gene family, and reads without a unique V-gene family were excluded. In a later analysis, fewer than 650 highly shared, low-generation-probability nucleotide sequences were removed to address suspected cross-contamination and a sequencing artifact. In a later analysis, a clonal expansion index was calculated for each public chain from normalized within-repertoire ranks of inferred template counts. In a later analysis, generation probabilities were computed with a VDJ recombination model fitted to out-of-frame rearrangements, and the resulting probabilities were checked against IGoR. A later analysis scored TCR-TCR, TCR-HLA and TCR-CMV co-occurrence with hypergeometric tests, applying a repertoire-size bias correction to TCR pairs. A later analysis estimated false discovery rates by permuting HLA or CMV assignments 20 times. In a later analysis, co-occurring TCRs were grouped using DBSCAN, and TCRdist sequence similarity was added for clustering within HLA-allele-positive subsets. Co-occurrence clustering excluded repertoires with fewer than 30,000 or more than 120,000 public chains, plus five with anomalous nucleotide sharing. TCRdb stores this immuneACCESS table with in-frame sequences only. Part of the clones is absent; in the studies checked, under half of the shortfall reflects unresolved V genes, and no reason is known for the rest. That table gives V, J and clone size, and the DNA gave D and trimming. Across this sample there are some 170,000 clones, with about 81% seen only once. The ten largest clones represent approximately 2% of the sample.

Sequences were obtained from PBMCs. The receptor's source is a woman younger than 35 in good health and CMV-seronegative. The chain links TRBV6-5 with TRBJ2-3, with no confident D gene call. The CDR3 corresponds to CASSYSGPSDTQYF. At the DNA level, the sequence is TGTGCCAGCAGTTACTCTGGCCCTTCCGATACGCAGTATTTT.